A single sample is the source of the 28 T cell receptor beta chains below, sequenced in a study of cytomegalovirus exposure and HLA in healthy donors. PCR amplification relied on 60 Vbeta primers (plus 13 Jbeta primers). Only in-frame clones appear in the TCRdb table, and some are missing; sequencing was by immunoSEQ multiplex PCR. The repertoire includes roughly 100,000 clones, 60% to 85% of them detected once, and about 5% sits in the top ten. The sequenced sample was PBMCs. These receptors were taken from a woman aged 35 to 49 in good health and CMV-seronegative.

In its sample, this clone was seen a few times. The gene calls are TRBV4-1 and TRBJ1-1; D gene uncertain. This CDR3 contains 16 residues. Germline V gene sequence: CDR1 MGHRA, CDR2 YSYEKL. V was pared by 0 bases and J by 0 bases, with 11 bases between. DNA of the CDR3: TGCGCCAGCAGCCAAGAACCGAGGGCGATGAACACTGAAGCTTTCTTT. Residues: CASSQEPRAMNTEAFF.

The chain carries TRBV14 and TRBJ1-6; TRBD1 aligns across 11 bases. CDR3 length: 16 amino acids. Germline CDR1 reads SGHDN; CDR2 reads FVKESK. V gave up 1 base and J gave up 10 bases; unmatched junction bases: 6. The CDR3 DNA reads as TGTGCCAGCAGCCAAGTGTCGGGACAGGGGGAATCACCCCTCCACTTT. Translated: CASSQVSGQGESPLHF. Using reference TRBV14 and TRBJ1-6 for the parts outside the CDR3, the full variable domain is EAGVTQFPSHSVIEKGQTVTLRCDPISGHDNLYWYRRVMGKEIKFLLHFVKESKQDESGMPNNRFLAERTGGTYSTLKVQPAELEDSGVYFCASSQVSGQGESPLHFGNGTRLTVT.

The genes are TRBV5-1 and TRBJ1-1; no clear D. With 2 bases removed from V and 3 bases from J, the gap between germline ends came to 8 bases. The length of the CDR3 is 13 residues. CDR1 is SGHRS, CDR2 YFSETQ, per germline. As DNA, the CDR3 is TGCGCCAGCAGCTTCAAGGAGGACACTGAAGCTTTCTTT. Amino acid sequence: CASSFKEDTEAFF.

This sequence joins TRBV27 and TRBJ1-4; D is undetermined. The CDR3 totals 16 residues. Trimming left V 0 bases short and J 3 bases short, with 11 bases between. Germline values: CDR1 MNHEY, CDR2 SMNVEV (reference sequence). The CDR3 spells CASSLSTGWANEKLFF. DNA of the CDR3: TGTGCCAGCAGTTTATCGACGGGTTGGGCTAATGAAAAACTGTTTTTT.

V is TRBV19 and J is TRBJ2-2; no definite D call. V lost 4 bases and J lost 7, with 4 bases in between. The CDR3 is 11 amino acids. Germline CDR1 is LNHDA and CDR2 is SQIVND (reference sequence). CDR3 nucleotide sequence: TGTGCCAGTAGTACCCTCGGGGAGCTGTTTTTT. Translation: CASSTLGELFF.

V usage is TRBV2 and J usage is TRBJ2-7, with D possibly being TRBD1 (6 bases). Germline V CDR1 and CDR2: SNHLY, FYNNEI. V dropped 6 bases and J dropped 0 bases, with 15 bases sitting between them. The CDR3 contains 15 residues. CDR3 in amino acids: CASRERDTASYEQYF. Here the CDR3 DNA reads TGTGCCAGCAGGGAACGGGACACCGCCTCCTACGAGCAGTACTTC.

The V and J genes are TRBV4-3 and TRBJ1-3; D unresolved. CDR3 length: 17 amino acids. Germline V gene lookup returns CDR1 LGHNA and CDR2 YSLEER. V was pared by 0 bases and J by 2 bases, with 14 bases between. The CDR3: CASSQDRAGLAGNTIYF. As DNA, the CDR3 is TGCGCCAGCAGCCAAGATAGGGCGGGTCTAGCTGGAAACACCATATATTTT.

V usage is TRBV7-2 and J usage is TRBJ2-1, with 7 bases matching TRBD2. After removal of 5 bases from V and 4 bases from J, the junction contained 11 bases not matched to a gene. There are 16 residues in the CDR3. The V gene's germline CDR1 is SGHTA and CDR2 FQGNSA. CDR3 nucleotides: TGTGCCAGCAGCCCAGGTCGGCGGGGGACTTACAATGAGCAGTTCTTC. Translating gives CASSPGRRGTYNEQFF.

The V and J genes are TRBV13 and TRBJ2-4, with 9 bases identical to TRBD2. The junction had 12 bases not matched to a gene; V was cut back by 5 bases and J by 13 bases. CDR1 and CDR2 from the germline V gene are PRHDT and FYEKMQ (reference sequence). The CDR3 runs 14 residues. The CDR3: CASSRTAGGLEQYF. In nucleotides, the CDR3 is TGTGCCAGCAGCCGCACAGCGGGGGGTCTGGAACAGTACTTC. Full variable domain (missing parts from reference TRBV13 and TRBJ2-4): AAGVIQSPRHLIKEKRETATLKCYPIPRHDTVYWYQQGPGQDPQFLISFYEKMQSDKGSIPDRFSAQQFSDYHSELNMSSLELGDSALYFCASSRTAGGLEQYFGAGTRLSVL.

The V and J genes are TRBV4-1 and TRBJ1-1; D is possibly TRBD1 (5 bases). The CDR3 is 15 amino acids. Germline V gives CDR1 MGHRA, CDR2 YSYEKL. Trimming took 2 bases from V and 2 from J, leaving 12 bases between them. Here the CDR3 DNA reads TGCGCCAGCAGCCAAATCGGGGGATTTAACACTGAAGCTTTCTTT. This encodes CASSQIGGFNTEAFF.

The chain couples TRBV6-5 to TRBJ1-2, with D tentatively TRBD1 (6 bases). Per the germline V gene, CDR1 is MNHEY and CDR2 is SVGAGI. The CDR3 sequence is 14 residues long. V was cut by 5 bases and J by 4 bases, with 14 bases left in between. The CDR3 DNA sequence: TGTGCCAGCAGTCCAACAGGGTTGGTCTATGGCTACACCTTC. Amino acids: CASSPTGLVYGYTF.

The gene calls are TRBV2 and TRBJ1-4, with 9 bases aligning to TRBD1. CDR1 is SNHLY and CDR2 is FYNNEI in the germline V gene. The CDR3 spans 14 residues. Germline trimming cut 7 bases from V and 7 bases from J; bases unmatched to any gene: 7. This CDR3 is CASTTGGIGEKLFF. The CDR3 nucleotides read TGTGCCAGCACCACAGGGGGCATTGGTGAAAAACTGTTTTTT.

This sequence joins TRBV4-1 and TRBJ1-2; 7 positions agree with TRBD1. Per germline, CDR1 MGHRA and CDR2 YSYEKL. There are 16 residues in the CDR3. With V trimmed by 4 bases and J by 5 bases, 13 bases remained unmatched. The CDR3 region has the DNA TGCGCCAGCAGCCCCGACATACAGGGGTGGAAGTATGGCTACACCTTC. This sequence encodes CASSPDIQGWKYGYTF.

V is TRBV5-1 and J is TRBJ1-2; D is unclear. This CDR3 is built from 14 residues. V dropped 1 base and J dropped 3 bases, with 10 bases sitting between them. CDR1 SGHRS and CDR2 YFSETQ come from the germline V gene. CDR3 loop: CASSLSLPDYGYTF. In DNA form, the CDR3 reads TGCGCCAGCAGCTTGAGTCTTCCGGACTATGGCTACACCTTC.

The chain is built from TRBV27 and TRBJ2-3; no definite D call. CDR1 and CDR2 from the germline V gene are MNHEY and SMNVEV (reference sequence). The ends were cut back, 3 bases at V and 3 bases at J, with 7 bases in the middle. CDR3 size: 13 residues. Here the CDR3 DNA reads TGTGCCAGCAGTTTGGCGGATACAGATACGCAGTATTTT. Encoded protein: CASSLADTDTQYF.

The rearrangement uses TRBV7-9 and TRBJ1-4, with D perhaps TRBD1 (5 bases). The germline V gene encodes CDR1 SEHNR and CDR2 FQNEAQ (reference sequence). CDR3 length: 16 residues. Between the trimmed V and J ends, which lost 7 bases and 5 bases, there was a span of 20 bases. CDR3 sequence (DNA): TGTGCCAGCACGGAAAGAGGAGGGACCGCGAATGAAAAACTGTTTTTT. Its protein is CASTERGGTANEKLFF.

The chain recombines TRBV2 with TRBJ2-7; TRBD1 matches at 10 bases. The CDR3 is 14 residues long. Germline-derived CDR1 and CDR2 are SNHLY and FYNNEI. The V segment lost 11 bases and the J segment 0 bases; nucleotides outside the gene matches: 7. The CDR3 coding sequence is TGTGCCTTCAAGGACAGGGGGTTCTCCTACGAGCAGTACTTC. Its protein is CAFKDRGFSYEQYF.

The rearrangement links TRBV7-2 to TRBJ1-2, with 9 bases lining up with TRBD1. CDR3 length: 15 amino acids. With V trimmed by 3 bases and J by 5 bases, 7 bases remained unmatched. CDR1 SGHTA and CDR2 FQGNSA come from the germline V gene. This CDR3 reads CASSLDRGSWYGYTF. Here the CDR3 DNA reads TGTGCCAGCAGCTTGGACAGGGGCTCTTGGTATGGCTACACCTTC.

The chain couples TRBV7-9 to TRBJ1-3; D remains unclear. The germline V gene has CDR1 SEHNR and CDR2 FQNEAQ (reference sequence). V was pared by 5 bases and J by 0 bases, with 11 bases between. The CDR3 is 15 residues long. The DNA for the CDR3 is TGTGCCAGCAGCCATACGGTTATCTCTGGAAACACCATATATTTT. Protein: CASSHTVISGNTIYF.

The chain has TRBV10-3 and TRBJ1-5; D call uncertain. V lost 5 bases, J lost 7 bases, and 9 bases lay in between. Germline V gene sequence: CDR1 ENHRY, CDR2 SYGVKD. The CDR3 spans 12 residues. The DNA for the CDR3 is TGTGCCATCAGTCCGATTAGCCAGCCCCAGCATTTT. This translates into CAISPISQPQHF.

The rearrangement links TRBV5-1 to TRBJ2-6; no clear D gene. The V end lost 0 bases, the J end lost 4 bases, and 8 bases lay between the germline ends. The germline V gene encodes CDR1 SGHRS and CDR2 YFSETQ. The CDR3 totals 15 residues. The CDR3 loop is CASSLAGSGANVLTF. In nucleotides, the CDR3 is TGCGCCAGCAGCTTGGCAGGCTCCGGGGCCAACGTCCTGACTTTC.

The chain employs TRBV7-2 and TRBJ2-2, with 8 bases identical to TRBD1. CDR1 is SGHTA and CDR2 is FQGNSA in the germline V gene. The trim removed 5 bases at V and 6 bases at J, leaving 5 bases unmatched. The CDR3 consists of 14 residues. The CDR3 protein is CASSHGQGAGELFF. CDR3 sequence (DNA): TGTGCCAGCAGCCACGGACAGGGCGCCGGGGAGCTGTTTTTT.

V and J are TRBV6-1 and TRBJ2-5; no clear D. Trimming cost V 6 bases and J 0 bases, with 11 bases left between them. CDR3 length: 14 amino acids. The germline CDR1 and CDR2 sequences are MNHNS and SASEGT. CDR3 DNA: TGTGCCAGCAGGTTAATCGAGTACCAAGAGACCCAGTACTTC. This translates into CASRLIEYQETQYF.

This clone appeared once. The chain joins TRBV4-1 to TRBJ2-3, with TRBD2 as a possible D gene (6 bases). Germline lookup yields CDR1 MGHRA and CDR2 YSYEKL. Trimming left V 3 bases short and J 3 bases short, with 13 bases between. The CDR3 runs 15 residues. This chain's CDR3 is CASSHAGTPTDTQYF. CDR3 DNA: TGCGCCAGCAGCCACGCGGGAACCCCTACAGATACGCAGTATTTT.

J is TRBJ2-5 and V is TRBV5-1; D possibly corresponds to TRBD2 (5 bases). Germline V lookup: CDR1 SGHRS, CDR2 YFSETQ. This CDR3 comprises 13 residues. Trimming took off 4 bases at V and 4 bases at J, with 11 bases between the two ends. The CDR3 region has the DNA TGCGCCAGCAGCCCCACGGGGAGAGAGACCCAGTACTTC. Amino acids: CASSPTGRETQYF.

V gene TRBV4-1 combines with J gene TRBJ1-1, with D hard to call. Between the trimmed V and J ends, which lost 2 bases and 1 base, there was a span of 8 bases. CDR1 is MGHRA and CDR2 is YSYEKL in the germline V gene. The CDR3 length is 14 residues. The CDR3 protein is CASSQLLGNTEAFF. CDR3 DNA sequence: TGCGCCAGCAGCCAACTTCTAGGGAACACTGAAGCTTTCTTT.

The chain links TRBV27 to TRBJ1-2; 10 bases are shared with TRBD1. The V segment lost 6 bases and the J segment 7 bases; nucleotides outside the gene matches: 5. The CDR3 contains 13 residues. Per germline, CDR1 MNHEY and CDR2 SMNVEV (reference sequence). The CDR3, as DNA: TGTGCCAGCAGAGCGACAGGGGGCATTGGCTACACCTTC. Translation gives CASRATGGIGYTF.

The chain employs TRBV5-6 and TRBJ2-5; unclear D gene. V was pared by 4 bases and J by 3 bases, with 10 bases between. Germline V gene sequence: CDR1 SGHDT, CDR2 YYEEEE. CDR3 size: 13 residues. CDR3 sequence (DNA): TGTGCCAGCAGCCCGGTCCTTGAAGAGACCCAGTACTTC. It is translated as CASSPVLEETQYF.